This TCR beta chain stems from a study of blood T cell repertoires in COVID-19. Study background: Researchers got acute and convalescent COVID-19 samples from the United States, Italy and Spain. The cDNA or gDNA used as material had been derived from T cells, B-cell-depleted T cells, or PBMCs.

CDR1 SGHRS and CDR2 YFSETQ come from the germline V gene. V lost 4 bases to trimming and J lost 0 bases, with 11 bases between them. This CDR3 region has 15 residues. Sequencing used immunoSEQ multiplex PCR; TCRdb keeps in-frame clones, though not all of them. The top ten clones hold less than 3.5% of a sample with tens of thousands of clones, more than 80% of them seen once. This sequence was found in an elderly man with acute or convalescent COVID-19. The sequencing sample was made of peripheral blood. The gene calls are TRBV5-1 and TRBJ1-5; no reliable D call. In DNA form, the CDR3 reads TGCGCCAGCAGCCCGGGGTATAATAGCAATCAGCCCCAGCATTTT. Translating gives CASSPGYNSNQPQHF.